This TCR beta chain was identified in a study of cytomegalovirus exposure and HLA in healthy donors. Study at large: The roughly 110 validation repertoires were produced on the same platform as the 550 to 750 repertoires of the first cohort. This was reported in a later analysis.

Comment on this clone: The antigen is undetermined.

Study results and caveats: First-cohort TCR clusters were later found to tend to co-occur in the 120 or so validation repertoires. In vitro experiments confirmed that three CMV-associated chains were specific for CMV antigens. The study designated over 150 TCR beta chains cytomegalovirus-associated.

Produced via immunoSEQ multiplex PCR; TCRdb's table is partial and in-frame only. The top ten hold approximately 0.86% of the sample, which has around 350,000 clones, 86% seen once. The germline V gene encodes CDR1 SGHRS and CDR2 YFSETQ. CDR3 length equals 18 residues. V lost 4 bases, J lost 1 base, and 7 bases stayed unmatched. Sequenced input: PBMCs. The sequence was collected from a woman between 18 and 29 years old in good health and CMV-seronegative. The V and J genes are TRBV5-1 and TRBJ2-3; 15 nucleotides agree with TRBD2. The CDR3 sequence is CASSMGLAGGLRTDTQYF. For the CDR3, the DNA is TGCGCCAGCAGCATGGGACTAGCGGGGGGTCTACGCACAGATACGCAGTATTTT.